Shown below are 23 T cell receptor beta chains from a single sample sequenced in a study of shared clonotypes between healthy human individuals. Here immunoSEQ multiplex PCR was the method, and the copy in TCRdb shows in-frame clones only, minus some. The sample holds 600,000 to 750,000 clones, approximately 77% seen once. Sequencing used memory CD4+ T cells sorted from blood. The subset denotes: CD45RA-negative fraction. All receptors derive from a woman aged 25 to 45 in good health.

The V call is TRBV6-5, the J call TRBJ2-2; D uncertain. Trimming took 7 bases from V and 4 from J, leaving 10 bases between them. CDR1 and CDR2 from the germline V gene are MNHEY and SVGAGI. This CDR3 has 13 residues. CDR3 protein: CASTSPGTGELFF. CDR3 bases: TGTGCCAGCACCTCGCCGGGCACCGGGGAGCTGTTTTTT.

The genes are TRBV5-1 and TRBJ2-2; the D is unclear. Germline V gene sequence: CDR1 SGHRS, CDR2 YFSETQ. The CDR3 runs 16 residues. V lost 0 bases and J lost 2, with 11 bases in between. The CDR3 region has the DNA TGCGCCAGCAGCTTGGCTGGGAAACCCAACACCGGGGAGCTGTTTTTT. Translating gives CASSLAGKPNTGELFF.

The chain is built from TRBV6-5 and TRBJ2-5, with 7 nucleotides matching TRBD2. CDR3 length equals 14 residues. Germline V gene lookup returns CDR1 MNHEY and CDR2 SVGAGI. V lost 5 bases to trimming and J lost 5 bases; unmatched junction nucleotides: 8. The chain's CDR3 is CASSPLGRGETQYF. CDR3 nucleotide sequence: TGTGCCAGCAGTCCGCTAGGGCGGGGGGAGACCCAGTACTTC.

A word on this clone: Other DNA sequences within the sample encode an identical CDR3. The genes are TRBV4-2 and TRBJ2-1; a possible D gene is TRBD2 (6 bases). The germline V gene has CDR1 LGHNA and CDR2 YNFKEQ. The CDR3 is 16 amino acids. With 0 bases removed from V and 0 bases from J, the gap between germline ends came to 9 bases. In nucleotides, the CDR3 is TGTGCCAGCAGCCAAGATGGGGGGACCTCCTACAATGAGCAGTTCTTC. Its translation: CASSQDGGTSYNEQFF.

This sequence joins TRBV28 and TRBJ2-7, with 9 bases identical to TRBD2. Germline V lookup: CDR1 MDHEN, CDR2 SYDVKM. This CDR3 comprises 15 residues. V lost 3 bases and J lost 3; bases outside the gene matches: 6. The chain's CDR3 is CASSFRLAANYEQYF. The CDR3, as DNA: TGTGCCAGCAGTTTCCGACTAGCGGCAAACTACGAGCAGTACTTC. Complete variable domain (other parts from reference TRBV28 and TRBJ2-7): DVKVTQSSRYLVKRTGEKVFLECVQDMDHENMFWYRQDPGLGLRLIYFSYDVKMKEKGDIPEGYSVSREKKERFSLILESASTNQTSMYLCASSFRLAANYEQYFGPGTRLTVT.

The table lists this clone with a few counts. The rearrangement joins TRBV6-5 to TRBJ2-7, with 10 bases that match TRBD2. V lost 6 bases and J lost 5; bases outside the gene matches: 7. The V gene's germline CDR1 is MNHEY and CDR2 SVGAGI. The CDR3 is 14 residues long. CDR3 loop: CASRLIGTSDEQYF. CDR3 in DNA: TGTGCCAGCAGGCTAATTGGGACTAGCGACGAGCAGTACTTC.

This clone came up once. Other nucleotide sequences in the sample specify the same CDR3. The CDR3 is CASSLGLAGTYEQYF. In nucleotides, the CDR3 is TGTGCCAGCAGCTTAGGGCTAGCGGGAACCTACGAGCAGTACTTC. This rearrangement joins TRBV7-2 to TRBJ2-7, with 9 nucleotides matching TRBD2. V trimming: 1 base; J trimming: 2 bases; junction bases outside the gene matches: 3. There are 15 residues in the CDR3. CDR1 SGHTA and CDR2 FQGNSA come from the germline V gene.

J is TRBJ2-2 and V is TRBV5-1; weak D call: TRBD2 (5 bases). CDR3 length: 17 amino acids. The germline CDR1 and CDR2 sequences are SGHRS and YFSETQ. The V and J ends lost 5 bases and 4 bases respectively, with 21 bases between them. The CDR3 here is CASSRRSGPTVTGELFF. The CDR3 DNA sequence: TGCGCCAGCAGTCGGAGGTCTGGGCCGACGGTCACCGGGGAGCTGTTTTTT.

For this clone: A read error likely explains this, since a far larger clone differs by one base. The chain combines TRBV10-1 with TRBJ1-5, with D possibly being TRBD1 (6 bases). This CDR3 spans 12 amino acids. CDR1 is WNHNN, CDR2 SYGVQD, per germline (reference sequence). For the CDR3, the DNA is TGCGTCAGCAGTGAAGAGGGGGGACCGCTCCATTTT. Amino acid sequence: CVSSEEGGPLHF.

The sample holds a few counts of this clone. The chain combines TRBV6-1 with TRBJ1-1, with D possibly matching TRBD1 (5 bases). CDR1 and CDR2 (germline): MNHNS, SASEGT. The CDR3 contains 13 residues. V was cut by 7 bases and J by 0 bases, with 9 bases left in between. The CDR3 DNA reads TGTGCCAGCACGAAGGGGCTGAACACTGAAGCTTTCTTT. Amino acids: CASTKGLNTEAFF.

The J gene is TRBJ1-1, the V gene TRBV2, with unresolved D. The CDR3 is 11 residues long. Looked up from germline, CDR1 is SNHLY and CDR2 is FYNNEI. Trimming removed 1 base at V and 10 bases at J, with 7 bases between. CDR3 loop: CASSEEWGAFF. The CDR3 coding sequence is TGTGCCAGCAGTGAAGAGTGGGGAGCTTTCTTT.

The J gene is TRBJ1-4, the V gene TRBV11-2; D remains ambiguous. Per the germline V gene, CDR1 is SGHAT and CDR2 is FQNNGV. V lost 0 bases and J 6 bases, leaving 11 bases between the germline ends. The CDR3 length is 15 residues. The CDR3 DNA sequence: TGTGCCAGCAGCTTAGATCGGCAGACCTATGAAAAACTGTTTTTT. Protein sequence: CASSLDRQTYEKLFF.

CDR3: CASSRFSWGTGVPYEQYF. CDR3 nucleotides: TGTGCCAGTTCCCGATTTTCGTGGGGTACGGGAGTTCCCTACGAGCAGTACTTC. The J gene is TRBJ2-7, the V gene TRBV19; possibly TRBD2 for D (6 bases). With 8 bases removed from V and 2 bases from J, the gap between germline ends came to 28 bases. CDR1 and CDR2 from the germline V gene are LNHDA and SQIVND (reference sequence). The CDR3 length is 18 residues.

The chain is built from TRBV19 and TRBJ1-5, with 8 positions matching TRBD1. After removal of 6 bases from V and 1 base from J, the junction contained 8 bases not matched to a gene. Germline V gene data show CDR1 as LNHDA and CDR2 as SQIVND (reference sequence). There are 16 residues in the CDR3. Written as DNA, the CDR3 is TGTGCCAGTAGGCAGGACAGGGTTCTAAGCAATCAGCCCCAGCATTTT. This translates into CASRQDRVLSNQPQHF.

The chain joins TRBV2 to TRBJ2-1; 8 nucleotides match TRBD2. There are 15 residues in the CDR3. Germline lookup yields CDR1 SNHLY and CDR2 FYNNEI. After removal of 6 bases from V and 0 bases from J, the junction contained 4 bases not matched to a gene. The CDR3 sequence: CASRELAGSYNEQFF. CDR3 nucleotides: TGTGCCAGCAGAGAGCTAGCGGGCTCCTACAATGAGCAGTTCTTC. The whole variable domain, filled in from reference TRBV2 and TRBJ2-1, reads EPEVTQTPSHQVTQMGQEVILRCVPISNHLYFYWYRQILGQKVEFLVSFYNNEISEKSEIFDDQFSVERPDGSNFTLKIRSTKLEDSAMYFCASRELAGSYNEQFFGPGTRLTVL.

The chain couples TRBV5-1 to TRBJ2-2; no clear D gene. This CDR3 has 13 residues. In germline, CDR1 is SGHRS, CDR2 YFSETQ. With 2 bases removed from V and 7 bases from J, the gap between germline ends came to 9 bases. CDR3 in DNA: TGCGCCAGCAGCTTACAAGGTTACGGGGAGCTGTTTTTT. Amino acids: CASSLQGYGELFF.

J is TRBJ2-7 and V is TRBV11-2; 7 bases are a match to TRBD2. Unmatched junction bases numbered 4, after V lost 1 base and J lost 7 bases. The germline V gene has CDR1 SGHAT and CDR2 FQNNGV. The CDR3 length is 13 residues. The CDR3: CASSLAPRGEQYF. The CDR3 DNA is TGTGCCAGCAGCTTAGCGCCGCGGGGGGAGCAGTACTTC.

V is TRBV5-1 and J is TRBJ2-2, with 11 bases lining up with TRBD2. Per germline, CDR1 SGHRS and CDR2 YFSETQ. The CDR3 is made up of 17 amino acids. J was trimmed by 4 bases and V by 0 bases; bases with no gene match: 5. The chain's CDR3 is CASSLARGTSGTGELFF. As DNA, the CDR3 is TGCGCCAGCAGCTTGGCCAGGGGGACTAGCGGCACCGGGGAGCTGTTTTTT.

The chain combines TRBV6-5 with TRBJ2-7; D not resolved. The CDR3 covers 14 residues. The germline gives CDR1 MNHEY, CDR2 SVGAGI. V lost 5 bases to trimming and J lost 1 base, with 12 bases between them. CDR3 in DNA: TGTGCCAGCAGTGAATTCGAGCTTTCCTACGAGCAGTACTTC. It codes for CASSEFELSYEQYF.

The rearrangement joins TRBV5-1 to TRBJ2-2; the D is unclear. Trimming cost V 4 bases and J 3 bases, with 16 bases left between them. Germline V CDR1 and CDR2: SGHRS, YFSETQ. This CDR3 spans 16 amino acids. CDR3 loop: CASSTTSPGDTGELFF. CDR3 in DNA: TGCGCCAGCAGCACAACTTCTCCGGGTGACACCGGGGAGCTGTTTTTT.

The chain is built from TRBV2 and TRBJ2-3; D may be TRBD2 (6 bases). Germline V CDR1 and CDR2: SNHLY, FYNNEI. Trimming took 2 bases from V and 4 from J, leaving 10 bases between them. The CDR3 extends over 14 amino acids. CDR3 protein: CASSELGGPDTQYF. The CDR3 bases are TGTGCCAGCAGTGAACTGGGAGGTCCAGATACGCAGTATTTT.

This clone was observed a few times. The chain has TRBV9 and TRBJ2-5; TRBD2 agrees at 8 bases. The CDR3 consists of 14 residues. The V segment lost 3 bases and the J segment 5 bases; nucleotides outside the gene matches: 6. Per the germline V gene, CDR1 is SGDLS and CDR2 is YYNGEE. As DNA, the CDR3 is TGTGCCAGCAGCGACTTAGCGGGAACGGAGACCCAGTACTTC. Residues: CASSDLAGTETQYF.

The gene calls are TRBV19 and TRBJ1-5, with D perhaps matching TRBD1 (5 bases). The CDR3 spans 16 residues. Germline CDR1 is LNHDA and CDR2 is SQIVND (reference sequence). V gave up 3 bases and J gave up 1 base, with 13 bases separating them. This CDR3 reads CASSILDTRSNQPQHF. The CDR3 DNA sequence: TGTGCCAGTAGTATTTTGGACACCCGAAGCAATCAGCCCCAGCATTTT. The whole variable domain, remainder taken from reference TRBV19 and TRBJ1-5, is DGGITQSPKYLFRKEGQNVTLSCEQNLNHDAMYWYRQDPGQGLRLIYYSQIVNDFQKGDIAEGYSVSREKKESFPLTVTSAQKNPTAFYLCASSILDTRSNQPQHFGDGTRLSIL.